The clone carrying this T cell receptor (beta chain) was counted between two and nine times. The time point was: persistent/refractory GD, antithyroid drugs over 5 years with positive TRAb. PBMCs provided the RNA from which the TCR library was made. The data are from a study of regulatory T cells in long-lasting Graves disease. Building of the TCR beta libraries involved iRepertoire HTBI primers and Arm-PCR of CDR3 regions. TCRdb called the multiplex PCR reads again in MiXCR, with one record for every CDR3 protein. Here the sample spans about 470,000 distinct CDR3 sequences, 20% to 25% being singletons. The CDR3 loop spans 14 amino acids. V gave up 3 bases and J gave up 5 bases, with 13 bases separating them. CDR1 SQVTM and CDR2 ANQGSEA come from the germline V gene.

Specimen: peripheral blood mononuclear cells (PBMCs), collected when the disease was refractory, from a patient treated with antithyroid drugs. V and J are TRBV29-1 and TRBJ2-2; maybe TRBD1 (6 bases). The TCR comes from a female donor with Graves disease. The DNA of the CDR3 is TGCAGCGTTGATAGGGGGAGAGGTACCGGGGAGCTGTTTTTT. Its protein product is CSVDRGRGTGELFF.